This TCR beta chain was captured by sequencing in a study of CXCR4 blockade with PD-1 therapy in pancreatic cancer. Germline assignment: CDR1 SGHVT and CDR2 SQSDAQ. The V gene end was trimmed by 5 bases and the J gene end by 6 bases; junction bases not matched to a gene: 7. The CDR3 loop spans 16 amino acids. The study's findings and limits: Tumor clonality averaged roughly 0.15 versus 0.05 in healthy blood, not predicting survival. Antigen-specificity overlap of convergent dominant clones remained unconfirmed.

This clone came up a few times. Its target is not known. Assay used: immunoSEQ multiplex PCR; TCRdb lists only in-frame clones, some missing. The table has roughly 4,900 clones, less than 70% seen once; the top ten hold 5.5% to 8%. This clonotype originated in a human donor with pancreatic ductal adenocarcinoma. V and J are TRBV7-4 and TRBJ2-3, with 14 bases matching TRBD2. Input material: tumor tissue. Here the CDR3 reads CASSQGLAGEGDTQYF. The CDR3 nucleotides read TGTGCCAGCAGCCAGGGACTAGCGGGAGAGGGGGATACGCAGTATTTT. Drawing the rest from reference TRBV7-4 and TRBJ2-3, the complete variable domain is GAGVSQSPRYKVAKRGRDVALRCDSISGHVTLYWYRQTLGQGSEVLTYSQSDAQRDKSGRPSGRFSAERPERSVSTLKIQRTEQGDSAVYLCASSQGLAGEGDTQYFGPGTRLTVL.